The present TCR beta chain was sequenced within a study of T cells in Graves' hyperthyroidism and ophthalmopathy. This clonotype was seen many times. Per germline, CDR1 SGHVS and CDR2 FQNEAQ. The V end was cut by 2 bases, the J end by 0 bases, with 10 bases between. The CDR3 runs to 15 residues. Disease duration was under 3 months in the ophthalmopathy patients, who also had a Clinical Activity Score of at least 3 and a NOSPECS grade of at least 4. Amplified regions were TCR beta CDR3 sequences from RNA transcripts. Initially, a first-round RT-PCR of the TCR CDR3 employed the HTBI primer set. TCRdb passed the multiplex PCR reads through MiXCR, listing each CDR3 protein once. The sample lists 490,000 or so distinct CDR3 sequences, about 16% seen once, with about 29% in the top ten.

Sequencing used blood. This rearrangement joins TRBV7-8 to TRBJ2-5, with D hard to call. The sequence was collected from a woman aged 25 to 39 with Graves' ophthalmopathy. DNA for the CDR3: TGTGCCAGCAGCTTATGGAGTCAGAACCAAGAGACCCAGTACTTC. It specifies CASSLWSQNQETQYF. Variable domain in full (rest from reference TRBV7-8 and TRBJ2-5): GAGVSQSPRYKVAKRGQDVALRCDPISGHVSLFWYQQALGQGPEFLTYFQNEAQLDKSGLPSDRFFAERPEGSVSTLKIQRTQQEDSAVYLCASSLWSQNQETQYFGPGTRLLVL.